This record covers a single TCR beta chain. Deletions cut 2 bases from V and 7 bases from J, with 12 bases between. This CDR3 comprises 15 residues. Germline V gene lookup returns CDR1 KGHSH and CDR2 LQKENI. The sample belongs to a study of T cells in localized non-small cell lung cancer. Here immunoSEQ multiplex PCR was the method, and the copy in TCRdb shows in-frame clones only, minus some. The data show about 1,500 clones, with under 25% seen just once and over 25% held by the top ten. The V call is TRBV18, the J call TRBJ1-6; D perhaps matches TRBD1 (5 bases). The sequencing used lung tumor tissue, collected before any cancer treatment. The sequence came from a man aged 40 to 70 with stage III squamous cell lung carcinoma. The CDR3 region is CASSPSGTINSPLHF. In nucleotides, the CDR3 is TGTGCCAGCTCACCATCGGGGACCATAAATTCACCCCTCCACTTT.